This TCR beta chain was sequenced for a study of blood T cell repertoires in COVID-19. Whole-study context: The United States, Italy and Spain supplied acute and convalescent COVID-19 samples.

In the source study's methods: The assay estimated nucleated cells by amplifying reference gene primers. Data came from immunoSEQ multiplex PCR; TCRdb stores just in-frame clones and leaves some out. The V and J calls and clone size come from that table; D and trimming were worked out from the DNA. This table has fewer than 40,000 clones, 75% to 90% appearing once. Germline V CDR1 and CDR2: SEHNR, FQNEAQ (reference sequence). CDR3 length equals 16 residues. V lost 2 bases and J lost 0, with 11 bases in between. The chain links TRBV7-9 to TRBJ1-3; possible D gene TRBD1, 6 bases. Material for sequencing was peripheral blood. The clonotype comes from a woman older than 75 with active or convalescent COVID-19. The CDR3 here is CASSLWGPYSGNTIYF. The CDR3, as DNA: TGTGCCAGCAGCTTATGGGGGCCTTACTCTGGAAACACCATATATTTT.